These 18 T cell receptor beta chains came from one sample sequenced in a study of T cells in women clearing cervical HPV infection (dated by TCRdb to the late 2010s). Libraries were built with the immunoSEQ multiplex PCR assay. Sourced from immuneACCESS, this table was stored by TCRdb with only in-frame sequences that have V and J called. A share of the clones is absent; for the studies checked, an unresolved V gene accounts for under half, and the remainder has no known explanation. This specimen's table enumerates around 31,000 clones. Around 4% of the sample rests with the top ten. The specimen sequenced was blood buffy coat. Source of these receptors: a woman between 18 and 69 years old with a cervical HPV16 infection that either progressed to CIN3+ or cleared (not recorded which).

Points on this clone: The read falls 3 residues short of the CDR3 end, and the missing part is taken from the germline J gene. The rearrangement joins TRBV11-2 to TRBJ2-1; TRBD1 is a possible D gene (6 bases). Germline CDR1 reads SGHAT; CDR2 reads FQNNGV. V lost 5 bases, J lost 4 bases, and 12 bases lay in between. The CDR3 contains 14 residues. CDR3 bases read: TGTGCCAGCAGCCAGGGGACACCTTACAATGAG. Translated, it gives CASSQGTPYNE. Given in full, the CDR3 is CASSQGTPYNEQFF. The full variable domain, its missing parts supplied by reference TRBV11-2 and TRBJ2-1, is EAGVAQSPRYKIIEKRQSVAFWCNPISGHATLYWYQQILGQGPKLLIQFQNNGVVDDSQLPKDRFSAERLKGVDSTLKIQPAKLEDSAVYLCASSQGTPYNEQFFGPGTRLTVL.

Concerning this clone itself: The CDR3 end is not reached by the read, which stops 3 residues before it; the germline J gene fills it in. The chain couples TRBV20-1 to TRBJ2-7; D is unresolved. The CDR3 has 15 amino acids. The V end was cut by 5 bases, the J end by 1 base, with 18 bases between. Germline values: CDR1 DFQATT, CDR2 SNEGSKA (reference sequence). CDR3: CSAEISSVASYEQYF. The DNA read from the CDR3 is TGCAGTGCTGAAATCTCGAGCGTTGCATCCTACGAG.

About this clone itself: The read terminates 3 residues before the CDR3 end, so the remaining end is supplied by the germline J gene. This chain connects TRBV11-2 to TRBJ2-7; 10 nucleotides agree with TRBD2. CDR3 size: 15 residues. The germline CDR1 and CDR2 sequences are SGHAT and FQNNGV. Germline trimming cut 3 bases from V and 2 bases from J; bases unmatched to any gene: 4. The chain's CDR3 is CASSFQRGGPYEQYF. The CDR3 DNA, read in part, is TGTGCCAGCAGCTTTCAGCGGGGGGGACCCTACGAG.

Points on this clone: The CDR3 end lies 3 residues beyond the end of the read and is filled in from the germline J gene. The V and J genes are TRBV27 and TRBJ2-1, with 9 bases matching TRBD2. Germline V CDR1 and CDR2: MNHEY, SMNVEV (reference sequence). J gave up 8 bases and V 6 bases, and 11 bases lay outside the gene matches. CDR3 length equals 15 residues. The CDR3 loop is CASRAGWGGGDEQFF. Incomplete CDR3 DNA: TGTGCCAGCAGGGCGGGTTGGGGCGGGGGGGATGAG.

Remarks on this clone: Read sequence stops 3 residues before the CDR3 end, and the germline J gene provides the missing end. The chain links TRBV5-1 to TRBJ2-1; TRBD1 matches at 9 bases. The V segment lost 4 bases and the J segment 8 bases; nucleotides outside the gene matches: 10. The length of the CDR3 is 15 residues. CDR1 SGHRS and CDR2 YFSETQ come from the germline V gene. Here the CDR3 reads CASSPRQGDRDEQFF. The CDR3 bases that were read are TGCGCCAGCAGCCCCCGACAGGGGGATCGGGATGAG.

Notes on this clone: The sequence runs out 3 residues before the end of the CDR3; the remainder is reconstructed from the germline J gene. This chain connects TRBV30 to TRBJ2-7; possible D gene TRBD1, 5 bases. Germline V lookup: CDR1 GTSNPN, CDR2 SVGIG (reference sequence). The CDR3 runs to 14 residues. The V and J ends lost 5 bases and 5 bases respectively, with 19 bases between them. CDR3 in amino acids: CAWGRRQGINEQYF. The DNA read from the CDR3 is TGTGCCTGGGGAAGGCGCCAGGGTATAAACGAG.

About this clone: The read gets to within 3 residues of the CDR3 end, and the germline J gene fills in the rest. The gene calls are TRBV28 and TRBJ1-4, with TRBD1 matching 9 bases. CDR3 length: 15 residues. Per the germline V gene, CDR1 is MDHEN and CDR2 is SYDVKM. Trimming at V came to 4 bases and at J to 8 bases, leaving 8 bases not matched to a gene. The CDR3 DNA, read in part, is TGTGCCAGCAGTTCCACGGGACAGGGAGCAGAAAAA. Translating gives CASSSTGQGAEK. The entire CDR3 reads CASSSTGQGAEKLFF.

For this clone: The CDR3 end is not reached by the read, which stops 3 residues before it; the germline J gene fills it in. The chain links TRBV5-1 to TRBJ1-1, with a weak D call TRBD1 (5 bases). This CDR3 comprises 14 residues. Germline lookup yields CDR1 SGHRS and CDR2 YFSETQ. V was shortened by 5 bases and J by 1 base, with 12 bases between the two germline ends. The DNA read from the CDR3 is TGCGCCAGCAGACCCCTGGGGCCGAACACTGAA. Amino acid sequence: CASRPLGPNTE. The CDR3 in its entirety is CASRPLGPNTEAFF.

As for this clone: The CDR3 is cut off 3 residues early in the read; its end comes from the germline J gene. This rearrangement joins TRBV5-4 to TRBJ2-5, with D unclear. Between the trimmed V and J ends, which lost 1 base and 1 base, there was a span of 5 bases. The CDR3 consists of 13 residues. Germline V gives CDR1 SGHNT, CDR2 YYREEE (reference sequence). CDR3 DNA (partial): TGTGCCAGCAGCTTGACAAGCCAAGAGACC. Translating gives CASSLTSQET. The full CDR3 reads CASSLTSQETQYF.

Remarks on this clone: The read gets to within 3 residues of the CDR3 end, and the germline J gene fills in the rest. V usage is TRBV5-1 and J usage is TRBJ2-6; D uncertain. Germline V gene data show CDR1 as SGHRS and CDR2 as YFSETQ. The CDR3 contains 14 residues. V was trimmed by 3 bases and J by 0 bases, leaving 4 bases between them. Incomplete CDR3 DNA: TGCGCCAGCAGCTACAACTCTGGGGCCAACGTC. This codes for CASSYNSGANV. The entire CDR3 protein is CASSYNSGANVLTF.

Worth noting for this clone: Read coverage stops 3 residues before the CDR3 terminus; the germline J gene supplies the remainder. The V and J genes are TRBV28 and TRBJ2-7; TRBD1 might be the D (5 bases). V dropped 6 bases and J dropped 3 bases, with 9 bases sitting between them. Looked up from germline, CDR1 is MDHEN and CDR2 is SYDVKM. The CDR3 is made up of 12 amino acids. The CDR3 bases that were read are TGTGCCAGCAGCCACGACAGCTACGAG. Translated: CASSHDSYE. The full CDR3 sequence reads CASSHDSYEQYF.

Comment on this clone: The read halts 3 residues ahead of the CDR3 end, with the missing end drawn from the germline J gene. The chain has TRBV6-2 or TRBV6-3 and TRBJ1-5; 9 bases fit TRBD1. CDR3 length: 15 amino acids. V gave up 2 bases and J gave up 3 bases; unmatched junction bases: 2. Germline CDR1 MNHEY, CDR2 SVGEGT. CDR3 region: CASSYGDRVNQPQHF. The sequenced CDR3 bases are TGTGCCAGCAGTTACGGGGACAGGGTCAATCAGCCC.

Worth noting for this clone: The CDR3 goes on 3 residues after the read ends, and that part is filled in from the germline J gene. J is TRBJ2-5 and V is TRBV18, with TRBD2 matching 9 bases. CDR1 is KGHSH, CDR2 LQKENI, per germline. The CDR3 runs to 16 residues. The ends lost 6 bases at V and 4 bases at J; junction bases unmatched: 12. The CDR3: CASSPGVGSGRETQYF. The sequenced CDR3 bases are TGTGCCAGCTCCCCAGGAGTGGGTAGCGGGAGAGAGACC.

As concerns this clone: The CDR3 end lies 3 residues beyond the end of the read and is filled in from the germline J gene. The rearrangement joins TRBV28 to TRBJ2-2; 8 nucleotides align to TRBD1. The CDR3 is 16 residues long. Germline-derived CDR1 and CDR2 are MDHEN and SYDVKM. V lost 4 bases and J lost 3; bases outside the gene matches: 7. The CDR3: CASSSAGGRHTGELFF. The sequenced part of the CDR3 DNA is TGTGCCAGCAGTTCCGCAGGGGGCCGTCACACCGGGGAG.

For this clone: From the germline J gene comes the end of the CDR3, since the read stops 3 residues before it. This chain connects TRBV20-1 to TRBJ1-2; no definite D call. Trimming stripped 4 bases from V and 0 bases from J, with 12 bases between. CDR1 and CDR2 (germline): DFQATT, SNEGSKA (reference sequence). The CDR3 is 14 amino acids. CDR3 sequence reads: CSATPGSSNYGYTF. The DNA read from the CDR3 is TGCAGTGCTACGCCGGGTTCCTCTAACTATGGC.

The CDR3 DNA, read in part, is TGTGCCAGCTCACCACAGGGGGCAGAAGGC. Amino acid sequence: CASSPQGAEG. The whole CDR3 protein is CASSPQGAEGYTF. The V call is TRBV18, the J call TRBJ1-2; 7 positions match TRBD1. The read ends 3 residues early relative to the CDR3; the germline J gene fills the gap. CDR1 is KGHSH, CDR2 LQKENI, per germline. CDR3 size: 13 residues.

A remark on this clone: The read halts 3 residues ahead of the CDR3 end, with the missing end drawn from the germline J gene. The chain recombines TRBV20-1 with TRBJ2-2, with no clear D. The CDR3 runs 16 residues. Trimming removed 3 bases at V and 0 bases at J, with 14 bases between. Looked up from germline, CDR1 is DFQATT and CDR2 is SNEGSKA (reference sequence). CDR3 residues: CSARARAAPNTGELFF. The DNA read from the CDR3 is TGCAGTGCTAGGGCACGCGCGGCCCCGAACACCGGGGAG.

A remark on this clone: The read finishes 3 residues shy of the CDR3 end, and the germline J gene is used to complete it. The rearrangement joins TRBV20-1 to TRBJ2-7; D possibly corresponds to TRBD1 (5 bases). Germline CDR1 reads DFQATT; CDR2 reads SNEGSKA (reference sequence). Trimming pared 3 bases from V and 3 bases from J, leaving 9 bases between. The CDR3 is 12 residues long. The CDR3 sequence is CSASPTDYEQYF. The part of the CDR3 DNA that was read is TGCAGTGCTAGCCCGACAGACTACGAG.